This T cell receptor beta chain was identified in a study of blood T cell repertoires in COVID-19. Whole-study context: There were acute and convalescent COVID-19 samples, and they came from the United States, Italy and Spain.

With 1 base clipped from V and 5 bases from J, the junction kept 4 bases outside the gene matches. There are 16 residues in the CDR3. Germline CDR1 reads WNHNN; CDR2 reads SYGVQD (reference sequence). As handled by the study authors: Estimation of nucleated cell counts was performed using reference gene primer amplification. TCRdb's table, derived via immunoSEQ multiplex PCR, lists solely in-frame clones and lacks some. D and trimming were read from the DNA, whereas the V and J calls and clone size are those reported in that table. This table holds roughly 200,000 clones, 85% found once. Recruitment covered fewer than 25 US areas and drew participants whose ages spanned roughly 18 to 100 years. Two negative PCRs, clearance, or symptom resolution were required of recovered Cohort 3 donors.

V and J are TRBV10-1 and TRBJ2-1, with TRBD2 identical over 11 bases. Sequencing was performed on PBMCs or T cells enriched from blood (not recorded which). This receptor was obtained from a man aged 35-49 years who had recovered from COVID-19. Here the CDR3 reads CASSEFGTSGNNEQFF. CDR3 DNA sequence: TGCGCCAGCAGTGAGTTTGGGACTAGCGGTAACAATGAGCAGTTCTTC.